These 31 T cell receptor beta chains originate from one sample sequenced in a study of blood T cells in healthy people across ages. Primed by a sample-barcoded 5' primer and a J-beta primer mix, a second PCR proceeded for 7 to 11 cycles. TCRdb reprocessed the 5' RACE reads with MiXCR, giving one entry per CDR3 protein. The table has over 1,200,000 distinct CDR3 sequences, around 59% seen once. Sequencing used blood. The receptors derive from a man younger than 35 in good health.

This clonotype was seen a single time. The chain combines TRBV6-2 or TRBV6-3 with TRBJ2-4, with a possible D match to TRBD1 (6 bases). Germline assignment: CDR1 MNHEY and CDR2 SVGEGT. With 6 bases removed from V and 7 bases from J, the gap between germline ends came to 10 bases. This CDR3 has 12 amino acids. CDR3 sequence: CASRGDNNIQYF. CDR3 nucleotides: TGTGCCAGCAGGGGGGACAACAACATTCAGTACTTC.

The rearrangement links TRBV2 to TRBJ2-3; perhaps TRBD1 as D (5 bases). Between the trimmed V and J ends, which lost 8 bases and 0 bases, there was a span of 12 bases. This CDR3 region has 14 residues. Germline CDR1 is SNHLY and CDR2 is FYNNEI. The CDR3 here is CASRAKGSTDTQYF. The CDR3 DNA reads as TGTGCCAGCCGGGCTAAGGGGAGCACAGATACGCAGTATTTT.

This sequence joins TRBV29-1 and TRBJ2-7, with D maybe TRBD1 (5 bases). V was cut by 1 base and J by 2 bases, with 12 bases left in between. Looked up from germline, CDR1 is SQVTM and CDR2 is ANQGSEA. This CDR3 contains 14 residues. The CDR3 coding sequence is TGCAGCGTTGAAGGCCAGGGTAAGGCCTACGAGCAGTACTTC. The encoded protein is CSVEGQGKAYEQYF.

The chain joins TRBV12-3 or TRBV12-4 to TRBJ2-1, with a possible D match to TRBD2 (5 bases). The CDR3 runs 14 residues. V lost 5 bases and J lost 0, with 8 bases in between. The CDR3 DNA is TGTGCCAGCAGTAGTAGCGTCTCCTACAATGAGCAGTTCTTC. Residues: CASSSSVSYNEQFF.

This clonotype was counted only a few times. The V call is TRBV3-1, the J call TRBJ2-1, with 7 bases aligning to TRBD2. The V gene's germline CDR1 is LGHDT and CDR2 YNNKEL (reference sequence). V was clipped by 0 bases and J by 6 bases; unmatched bases: 5. The CDR3 is made up of 15 amino acids. CDR3 residues: CASSQESGRGNEQFF. For the CDR3, the DNA is TGTGCCAGCAGCCAAGAGTCGGGGAGGGGCAATGAGCAGTTCTTC.

This clonotype showed up just a few times. This chain links TRBV6-2 or TRBV6-3 with TRBJ1-2; 9 bases match TRBD1. The CDR3 contains 15 residues. Germline trimming cut 7 bases from V and 2 bases from J; bases unmatched to any gene: 8. From germline, CDR1 is MNHEY and CDR2 SVGEGT. This CDR3 reads CASINRGQGNYGYTF. DNA for the CDR3: TGTGCCAGCATCAACCGGGGACAGGGAAACTATGGCTACACCTTC.

The chain joins TRBV12-3 or TRBV12-4 to TRBJ1-2; 7 bases fit TRBD1. After removal of 4 bases from V and 3 bases from J, the junction contained 8 bases not matched to a gene. The CDR3 extends over 15 amino acids. The CDR3 DNA is TGTGCCAGCAGTTCCCCCCAGGGGGGAGACTATGGCTACACCTTC. The encoded protein is CASSSPQGGDYGYTF.

For the CDR3, the DNA is TGCAGCGTTCTCCGGGGCAGCACAGATACGCAGTATTTT. This encodes CSVLRGSTDTQYF. The V and J genes are TRBV29-1 and TRBJ2-3, with D perhaps being TRBD1 or TRBD2 (5 bases each). Per the germline V gene, CDR1 is SQVTM and CDR2 is ANQGSEA. V shed 5 bases and J shed 0 bases, with 9 bases lying between them. The CDR3 consists of 13 residues.

V usage is TRBV12-3 or TRBV12-4 and J usage is TRBJ2-5, with a possible D match to TRBD2 (6 bases). The V gene lost 3 bases and the J gene lost 11 bases, with 13 bases spanning the gap. CDR3 length equals 12 residues. The CDR3 sequence: CASSFAGIQQYF. The CDR3 coding sequence is TGTGCCAGCAGTTTTGCGGGGATTCAGCAGTACTTC.

The V gene is TRBV29-1, the J gene TRBJ2-6; D may be TRBD1 or TRBD2 (5 bases each). The germline gives CDR1 SQVTM, CDR2 ANQGSEA. Trimming removed 4 bases from V and 0 bases from J, with 7 bases in between. CDR3 size: 14 residues. The CDR3 DNA follows: TGCAGCGTTGCAGGGAGCTCTGGGGCCAACGTCCTGACTTTC. It specifies CSVAGSSGANVLTF.

The sample holds a few counts of this clonotype. The chain has TRBV7-2 and TRBJ2-3; D not resolved. From germline, CDR1 is SGHTA and CDR2 FQGNSA. Trimming removed 5 bases at V and 5 bases at J, with 11 bases between. CDR3 size: 13 residues. CDR3 DNA: TGTGCCAGCAGCGCTCCTAACGGAGATACGCAGTATTTT. Translation: CASSAPNGDTQYF.

The chain is built from TRBV20-1 and TRBJ1-4, with 9 positions matching TRBD1. The germline V gene encodes CDR1 DFQATT and CDR2 SNEGSKA (reference sequence). V was clipped by 6 bases and J by 12 bases; unmatched bases: 14. The CDR3 has 14 amino acids. CDR3 amino acids: CSALALGDRGELFF. CDR3 DNA sequence: TGCAGTGCCCTCGCCCTGGGAGACAGGGGGGAACTGTTTTTT.

The V gene is TRBV6-2 or TRBV6-3, the J gene TRBJ2-7, with 13 bases identical to TRBD2. Trimming took 7 bases from V and 3 from J; bases not matched to a gene: 6. Germline values: CDR1 MNHEY, CDR2 SVGEGT. This CDR3 region has 15 residues. The CDR3 reads CASTRTSGRFYEQYF. The CDR3 nucleotides are TGTGCCAGCACACGGACTAGCGGGAGATTCTACGAGCAGTACTTC.

This sequence joins TRBV7-9 and TRBJ2-7; a weak D match, TRBD1 (5 bases). The CDR3 is 13 residues long. CDR1 is SEHNR and CDR2 is FQNEAQ in the germline V gene (reference sequence). The V and J ends lost 4 bases and 5 bases respectively, with 12 bases between them. Here the CDR3 DNA reads TGTGCCAGCAGCTCAATACTACAGGACGAGCAGTACTTC. Amino acids: CASSSILQDEQYF.

This chain links TRBV5-1 with TRBJ2-5, with 7 bases matching TRBD1. The germline V gene has CDR1 SGHRS and CDR2 YFSETQ. The CDR3 consists of 15 residues. Trimming took 4 bases from V and 9 from J; bases not matched to a gene: 15. The CDR3 DNA sequence: TGCGCCAGCAGCCCCCCGGGACAGCCTTTGGAGGCCCAGTACTTC. It translates to CASSPPGQPLEAQYF.

The chain links TRBV29-1 to TRBJ2-7; 7 bases match TRBD1. Germline loops: CDR1 SQVTM, CDR2 ANQGSEA. The J segment lost 2 bases and the V segment lost 6 bases, leaving 10 bases of the junction unmatched. The CDR3 loop spans 14 amino acids. The CDR3 loop is CSVRTGGDPYEQYF. DNA for the CDR3: TGCAGCGTAAGGACAGGCGGCGATCCCTACGAGCAGTACTTC.

The chain's CDR3 is CASSPSWRSLHF. In DNA form, the CDR3 reads TGTGCCAGCAGCCCGAGTTGGAGGTCCCTCCACTTT. The chain employs TRBV12-3 or TRBV12-4 and TRBJ1-6; no firm D call. This CDR3 region has 12 residues. V was pared by 6 bases and J by 14 bases, with 14 bases between.

V gene TRBV18 combines with J gene TRBJ1-6, with no clear D. Trimming took 3 bases from V and 0 from J, leaving 3 bases between them. Germline loops: CDR1 KGHSH, CDR2 LQKENI. The CDR3 is made up of 14 amino acids. CDR3 loop: CASSPSSYNSPLHF. DNA for the CDR3: TGTGCCAGCTCACCGAGCTCCTATAATTCACCCCTCCACTTT.

This clonotype was counted once. The genes are TRBV28 and TRBJ2-7; D may correspond to TRBD1 or TRBD2 (5 bases each). CDR1 and CDR2 from the germline V gene are MDHEN and SYDVKM. The CDR3 length is 13 residues. The V end lost 11 bases, the J end lost 6 bases, and 20 bases lay between the germline ends. The CDR3 reads CARPGRGRSEQYF. As DNA, the CDR3 is TGTGCCCGTCCGGGACGGGGAAGGTCCGAGCAGTACTTC.

This chain uses TRBV9 with TRBJ2-3, with D uncertain. Germline V gives CDR1 SGDLS, CDR2 YYNGEE. This CDR3 spans 15 amino acids. The ends were cut back, 3 bases at V and 3 bases at J, with 14 bases in the middle. This CDR3 is CASSADVPRTDTQYF. CDR3 bases: TGTGCCAGCAGCGCCGACGTCCCGAGGACAGATACGCAGTATTTT.

This chain links TRBV20-1 with TRBJ2-7, with TRBD2 identical over 7 bases. Germline CDR1 and CDR2: DFQATT and SNEGSKA (reference sequence). The CDR3 runs 14 residues. With V trimmed by 6 bases and J by 2 bases, 10 bases remained unmatched. This CDR3 reads CSAKSGAEPYEQYF. The CDR3 DNA follows: TGCAGTGCAAAAAGCGGGGCCGAACCCTACGAGCAGTACTTC.

This chain connects TRBV5-1 to TRBJ1-2, with D perhaps matching TRBD1 (5 bases). This CDR3 region has 14 residues. CDR1 is SGHRS, CDR2 YFSETQ, per germline. V gave up 4 bases and J gave up 3 bases, with 13 bases separating them. The CDR3 bases are TGCGCCAGCAGCAAGGACGGGGCGGACTATGGCTACACCTTC. Encoded protein: CASSKDGADYGYTF.

The chain links TRBV21-1 to TRBJ2-5; TRBD2 is the table's D call and was not checked against the DNA. TRBV21-1 is termed a pseudogene. This CDR3 is 15 amino acids long. The CDR3 nucleotides read TGTGCCAGCAGCAAAGTTTGCCCTAGCGTGCAGACCCAGTACTTC. It encodes CASSKVCPSVQTQYF.

This chain uses TRBV24-1 with TRBJ2-4; unclear D gene. The tail of the sequence fits TRBJ2-7 better, so the J call may be wrong. Germline V lookup: CDR1 KGHDR, CDR2 SFDVKD. The length of the CDR3 is 13 residues. CDR3 residues: CATLHDIPYEQYF. The CDR3 region has the DNA TGTGCCACCTTACATGACATCCCCTACGAGCAGTACTTC.

This chain uses TRBV12-3 or TRBV12-4 with TRBJ1-4; no definite D call. V was clipped by 5 bases and J by 8 bases, with 15 bases between them. This CDR3 spans 14 amino acids. The DNA of the CDR3 is TGTGCCAGCAGTCGCCAGGTGGGGAGCGAAAAACTGTTTTTT. It specifies CASSRQVGSEKLFF.

The chain links TRBV18 to TRBJ2-1, with D possibly matching TRBD2 (5 bases). The germline CDR1 and CDR2 sequences are KGHSH and LQKENI. The length of the CDR3 is 14 residues. Trimming took off 2 bases at V and 6 bases at J, with 11 bases between the two ends. CDR3 nucleotides: TGTGCCAGCTCACCATCGTCCGGGATCAATGAGCAGTTCTTC. Translated, it gives CASSPSSGINEQFF.

This chain connects TRBV3-1 to TRBJ2-1; 7 bases align to TRBD1. This CDR3 has 14 amino acids. Trimming removed 6 bases from V and 5 bases from J; junction bases left unmatched: 7. Germline lookup yields CDR1 LGHDT and CDR2 YNNKEL (reference sequence). This chain's CDR3 is CASSPTGPNNEQFF. For the CDR3, the DNA is TGTGCCAGCAGTCCGACAGGGCCAAACAATGAGCAGTTCTTC.

The V gene is TRBV29-1, the J gene TRBJ1-1; D ambiguous. Trimming left V 3 bases short and J 1 base short, with 12 bases between. The CDR3 loop spans 14 amino acids. Germline CDR1 and CDR2: SQVTM and ANQGSEA. The CDR3 nucleotides are TGCAGCGTTGACTGGAGGACCCCGAACACTGAAGCTTTCTTT. Its translation is CSVDWRTPNTEAFF. The variable domain in full, completed from reference TRBV29-1 and TRBJ1-1, reads SAVISQKPSRDICQRGTSLTIQCQVDSQVTMMFWYRQQPGQSLTLIATANQGSEATYESGFVIDKFPISRPNLTFSTLTVSNMSPEDSSIYLCSVDWRTPNTEAFFGQGTRLTVV.

The rearrangement uses TRBV4-1 and TRBJ2-5, with 8 bases fitting TRBD2. The junction had 8 bases not matched to a gene; V was cut back by 1 base and J by 1 base. CDR1 is MGHRA and CDR2 is YSYEKL in the germline V gene. The CDR3 loop spans 17 amino acids. The CDR3 nucleotides are TGCGCCAGCAGCCAAGCTCCCAGCGGGAGAATCCAAGAGACCCAGTACTTC. Encoded protein: CASSQAPSGRIQETQYF.

This clonotype showed up just a few times. The J gene is TRBJ2-7, the V gene TRBV5-1, with D hard to call. This CDR3 has 12 amino acids. Germline V gene data show CDR1 as SGHRS and CDR2 as YFSETQ. The V end was cut by 7 bases, the J end by 2 bases, with 10 bases between. CDR3 region: CASRSLPYEQYF. CDR3 DNA: TGCGCCAGCCGCAGCCTACCCTACGAGCAGTACTTC. Full variable domain (rest looked up from reference TRBV5-1 and TRBJ2-7): KAGVTQTPRYLIKTRGQQVTLSCSPISGHRSVSWYQQTPGQGLQFLFEYFSETQRNKGNFPGRFSGRQFSNSRSEMNVSTLELGDSALYLCASRSLPYEQYFGPGTRLTVT.

V gene TRBV20-1 combines with J gene TRBJ1-5, with D possibly being TRBD1 (5 bases). The CDR3 consists of 13 residues. CDR1 and CDR2 from the germline V gene are DFQATT and SNEGSKA (reference sequence). The V gene lost 6 bases and the J gene lost 4 bases, with 13 bases spanning the gap. CDR3 coding DNA: TGCAGTGCGTCCGGGACGGTAAATCAGCCCCAGCATTTT. Its protein product is CSASGTVNQPQHF.